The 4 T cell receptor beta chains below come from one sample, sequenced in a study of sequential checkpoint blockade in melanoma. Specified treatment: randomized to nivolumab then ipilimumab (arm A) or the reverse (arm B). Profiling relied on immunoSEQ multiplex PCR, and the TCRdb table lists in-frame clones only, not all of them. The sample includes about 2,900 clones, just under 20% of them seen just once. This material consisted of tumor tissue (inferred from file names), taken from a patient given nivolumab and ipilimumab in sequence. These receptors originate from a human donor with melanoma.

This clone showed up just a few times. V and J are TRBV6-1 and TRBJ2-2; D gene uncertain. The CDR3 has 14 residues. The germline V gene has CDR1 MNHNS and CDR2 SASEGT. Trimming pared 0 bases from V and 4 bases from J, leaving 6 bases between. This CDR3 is CASSEAPATGELFF. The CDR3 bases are TGTGCCAGCAGTGAAGCCCCGGCCACCGGGGAGCTGTTTTTT.

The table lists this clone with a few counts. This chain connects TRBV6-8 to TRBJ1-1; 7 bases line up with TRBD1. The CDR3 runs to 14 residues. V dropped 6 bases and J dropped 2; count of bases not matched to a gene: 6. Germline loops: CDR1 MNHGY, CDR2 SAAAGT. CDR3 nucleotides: TGTGCCAGCAGGACAGGGTTCTCCAACACTGAAGCTTTCTTT. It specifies CASRTGFSNTEAFF.

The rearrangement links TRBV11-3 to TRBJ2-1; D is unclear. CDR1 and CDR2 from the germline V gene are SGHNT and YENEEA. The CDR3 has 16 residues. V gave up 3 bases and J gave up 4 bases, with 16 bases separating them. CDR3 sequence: CASSLGKGFLYNEQFF. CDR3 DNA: TGTGCCAGCAGCTTGGGGAAAGGGTTCCTTTACAATGAGCAGTTCTTC.

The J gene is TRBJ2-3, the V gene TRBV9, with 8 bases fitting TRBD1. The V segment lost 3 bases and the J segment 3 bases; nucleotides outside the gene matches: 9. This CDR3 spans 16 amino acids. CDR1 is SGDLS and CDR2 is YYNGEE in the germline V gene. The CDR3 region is CASSGRQGQGTDTQYF. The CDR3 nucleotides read TGTGCCAGCAGCGGGAGACAGGGGCAAGGGACAGATACGCAGTATTTT.